Listed below are T cell receptor beta chains from one sample, sequenced in a study of blood T cell repertoires in COVID-19. Clones were read by immunoSEQ multiplex PCR, and TCRdb kept only the in-frame ones, dropping some. Found here are 250,000 or so clones, approximately 92% of them singletons; the top ten hold about 4.5%. Sequenced: peripheral blood. The receptors originated from a woman between 40 and 50 years old who had recovered from COVID-19. Both conserved end residues are part of each CDR3. A D gene is named only where the DNA matches it firmly. Some rows have no size entry. The others give once, few or many, or a class for an expanded clone.

clone_size	v_call	d_call	j_call	cdr3_aa	cdr3_nt
-	TRBV24-1	TRBD1	TRBJ1-2	CATRAGGDHGYTF	TGTGCCACCAGGGCAGGGGGCGACCATGGCTACACCTTC
-	TRBV30	-	TRBJ2-1	CAWRALGPVNEQFF	TGTGCCTGGAGGGCCTTGGGCCCTGTCAATGAGCAGTTCTTC
-	TRBV3-1/TRBV3-2	-	TRBJ1-1	CASSESLLRGNTEAFF	TGTGCCAGCAGCGAATCCCTCCTACGAGGGAACACTGAAGCTTTCTTT
once	TRBV11-2	TRBD1	TRBJ1-1	CASSLAGTGGTEAFF	TGTGCCAGCAGCCTTGCCGGGACAGGGGGCACTGAAGCTTTCTTT
-	TRBV6-2/TRBV6-3	TRBD1	TRBJ1-5	CASSYARDRVSFNQPQHF	TGTGCCAGCAGTTACGCCCGGGACAGGGTGAGCTTTAATCAGCCCCAGCATTTT
-	TRBV28	-	TRBJ1-6	CASSVGADPHLHF	TGTGCCAGCAGTGTGGGGGCAGACCCTCACCTCCACTTT
-	TRBV19	-	TRBJ2-1	CASSILPGINNEQFF	TGTGCCAGTAGTATATTACCGGGTATAAACAATGAGCAGTTCTTC
-	TRBV6-5	-	TRBJ2-3	CASKKTLERGDTQYF	TGTGCCAGCAAGAAAACGCTAGAACGGGGGGATACGCAGTATTTT
once	TRBV7-9	-	TRBJ1-6	CASTGSYNSPLHF	TGTGCCAGTACAGGGTCCTATAATTCACCCCTCCACTTT
-	TRBV5-6	-	TRBJ2-3	CASSLGGSSLDTQYF	TGTGCCAGCAGCTTGGGGGGCAGTAGTTTAGATACGCAGTATTTT
-	TRBV9	TRBD2	TRBJ2-3	CASSARLAGPTDTQYF	TGTGCCAGCAGCGCCCGACTAGCGGGACCCACAGATACGCAGTATTTT
-	TRBV7-9	-	TRBJ2-4	CASSSGNSLDIQYF	TGTGCCAGCAGCTCGGGGAACAGCCTGGACATTCAGTACTTC
-	TRBV7-6	-	TRBJ2-3	CASSPGGDTQYF	TGTGCCAGCAGCCCAGGAGGAGATACGCAGTATTTT
-	TRBV6-5	-	TRBJ2-3	CASPLRTVSTDTQYF	TGTGCCAGCCCACTTAGGACAGTTAGCACAGATACGCAGTATTTT
-	TRBV4-1	-	TRBJ1-1	CASSQVGGVHTEAFF	TGCGCCAGCAGCCAAGTTGGAGGGGTGCACACTGAAGCTTTCTTT
-	TRBV18	-	TRBJ1-2	CASSPSGSNYGYTF	TGTGCCAGCTCCCCTTCCGGTAGTAACTATGGCTACACCTTC
-	TRBV28	TRBD2	TRBJ2-7	CASTPSSGGLYEQYF	TGTGCCAGCACCCCGTCTAGCGGGGGCCTATACGAGCAGTACTTC
-	TRBV7-2	-	TRBJ1-1	CASSPQQDTEAFF	TGTGCCAGCAGCCCACAGCAGGACACTGAAGCTTTCTTT
-	TRBV6-5	-	TRBJ1-5	CASRKTVNQPQHF	TGTGCCAGCAGAAAGACAGTAAATCAGCCCCAGCATTTT
-	TRBV5-6	-	TRBJ1-3	CASSLYRLEDTIYF	TGTGCCAGCAGCTTATACCGTTTAGAAGACACCATATATTTT
-	TRBV7-9	TRBD2	TRBJ2-1	CASSFSGSSYNEQFF	TGTGCCAGCAGCTTCAGCGGGAGCTCCTACAATGAGCAGTTCTTC
-	TRBV30	TRBD1	TRBJ1-1	CAWSGGQKAFF	TGTGCCTGGAGTGGGGGACAGAAAGCTTTCTTT
-	TRBV7-3	-	TRBJ1-2	CASSLNGGTSGYTF	TGTGCCAGCAGCCTGAACGGGGGTACGAGTGGCTACACCTTC
-	TRBV28	-	TRBJ1-2	CASSTHPAGNGYTF	TGTGCCAGCAGTACCCACCCCGCAGGGAATGGCTACACCTTC
-	TRBV7-8	TRBD2	TRBJ2-4	CASSQDRLTGGKNIQYF	TGTGCCAGCAGCCAGGATCGGTTAACGGGGGGCAAAAACATTCAGTACTTC
-	TRBV6-5	-	TRBJ1-2	CASSYSDTYGYTF	TGTGCCAGCAGTTACTCCGACACCTATGGCTACACCTTC
-	TRBV7-2	-	TRBJ2-1	CASTTPLLYNEQFF	TGTGCCAGCACGACTCCTCTATTATACAATGAGCAGTTCTTC
-	TRBV7-2	TRBD2	TRBJ2-3	CASSSVAGALTDTQYF	TGTGCCAGCAGCTCGGTCGCGGGAGCTCTCACAGATACGCAGTATTTT
-	TRBV30	TRBD1	TRBJ1-2	CAWRFPDRDYGYTF	TGTGCCTGGAGATTTCCGGACAGGGACTATGGCTACACCTTC
-	TRBV30	-	TRBJ1-2	CASSLIGGRNF	TGTGCCTCGTCCCTGATAGGGGGACGGAACTTC
-	TRBV19	-	TRBJ1-5	CASSTGGSQPQHF	TGTGCCAGTAGTACGGGGGGCAGTCAGCCCCAGCATTTT
-	TRBV27	TRBD1	TRBJ1-2	CASGPGTVGYGYTF	TGTGCCAGCGGTCCCGGGACAGTTGGCTATGGCTACACCTTC
-	TRBV5-5	TRBD2	TRBJ2-2	CASSEGLAMNTGELFF	TGTGCCAGCAGCGAGGGACTAGCGATGAACACCGGGGAGCTGTTTTTT
once	TRBV18	TRBD1	TRBJ1-1	CASSRDRETEAFF	TGTGCCAGCTCCCGGGACAGGGAGACTGAAGCTTTCTTT
once	TRBV13	TRBD2	TRBJ2-2	CASSLRGEAHTGELFF	TGTGCCAGCAGCTTACGGGGGGAGGCTCACACCGGGGAGCTGTTTTTT
-	TRBV27	-	TRBJ1-5	CASSFSRGVQPQHF	TGTGCCAGCAGCTTTTCAAGGGGCGTTCAGCCCCAGCATTTT
once	TRBV5-1	TRBD2	TRBJ2-3	CASSWGTTSGTTDTQYF	TGCGCCAGCAGCTGGGGGACGACTAGCGGGACCACAGATACGCAGTATTTT
-	TRBV3-1/TRBV3-2	-	TRBJ2-2	CASRETVGTGELFF	TGTGCCAGCAGGGAGACCGTAGGAACCGGGGAGCTGTTTTTT
-	TRBV11-3	-	TRBJ2-1	CASTHFNNEQFF	TGTGCCAGTACCCACTTCAACAATGAGCAGTTCTTC
-	TRBV11-3	-	TRBJ1-2	CASSIGAGNYGYTF	TGTGCCAGCAGTATTGGGGCAGGGAACTATGGCTACACCTTC
once	TRBV5-5	-	TRBJ1-6	CASSSGPINSPLHF	TGTGCCAGCAGCTCAGGGCCGATTAATTCACCCCTCCACTTT
-	TRBV12-3/TRBV12-4	-	TRBJ2-5	CASSYLGRETQYF	TGTGCCAGCAGTTATCTCGGCAGGGAGACCCAGTACTTC
-	TRBV30	-	TRBJ1-1	CAWNSPERTEAFF	TGTGCCTGGAATAGTCCTGAGCGGACTGAAGCTTTCTTT
-	TRBV14	-	TRBJ2-2	CASSQLSENTGELFF	TGTGCCAGCAGCCAATTAAGCGAGAACACCGGGGAGCTGTTTTTT
-	TRBV7-7	TRBD1	TRBJ2-2	CASSRDREKAGELFF	TGTGCCAGCAGCCGGGACAGGGAGAAAGCCGGGGAGCTGTTTTTT
-	TRBV6-6	TRBD1	TRBJ2-2	CASSNKGQGGTGELFF	TGTGCCAGCAGCAACAAGGGACAGGGAGGGACCGGGGAGCTGTTTTTT
-	TRBV5-5	TRBD1	TRBJ2-6	CASSQIQGQPSGANVLTF	TGTGCCAGCAGCCAGATCCAGGGACAGCCATCTGGGGCCAACGTCCTGACTTTC